The 8 T cell receptor beta chains presented below share a single source sample, sequenced in a study of blood T cells in healthy people across ages. Sample-barcoded 5' priming and a J-beta primer mix drove a second PCR of roughly 7 to 11 cycles. MiXCR, applied by TCRdb to the 5' RACE reads, yields one record per CDR3 protein. The data contain hundreds of thousands of distinct CDR3 sequences, about 20% of them singletons. Sequencing was performed on blood. The receptors shown here come from a man aged 65 to 85 in good health.

The chain combines TRBV3-1 with TRBJ2-6; tentative D call: TRBD1 (6 bases). Germline CDR1 and CDR2: LGHDT and YNNKEL (reference sequence). The CDR3 is 15 amino acids. Between the trimmed V and J ends, which lost 1 base and 2 bases, there was a span of 6 bases. CDR3 DNA: TGTGCCAGCAGCCAAGCAGGGGCTGGGGCCAACGTCCTGACTTTC. Translated, it gives CASSQAGAGANVLTF.

V usage is TRBV24-1 and J usage is TRBJ2-1; perhaps TRBD2 as D (6 bases). The length of the CDR3 is 17 residues. V gave up 2 bases and J gave up 11 bases, with 24 bases separating them. From germline, CDR1 is KGHDR and CDR2 SFDVKD. The CDR3, as DNA: TGTGCCACCAGTGATTCAACTAGCCGGGAGCTTAAGGGAAAGCAGTTCTTC. Its translation: CATSDSTSRELKGKQFF.

The gene calls are TRBV19 and TRBJ2-1; D is perhaps TRBD2 (6 bases). Gene TRBJ2-7 matches the end of the DNA better, so the J call may be wrong. Germline V lookup: CDR1 LNHDA, CDR2 SQIVND (reference sequence). CDR3 size: 14 residues. The CDR3 spells CASSTAEREDEQYV. The CDR3 DNA follows: TGTGCCAGTAGTACGGCAGAGAGGGAGGACGAGCAGTACGTC.

The CDR3 reads CSGHRGAGNTIYF. DNA of the CDR3: TGCAGCGGCCACAGGGGGGCTGGAAACACCATATATTTT. The chain carries TRBV29-1 and TRBJ1-3, with TRBD1 identical over 8 bases. The CDR3 is 13 amino acids. The germline V gene encodes CDR1 SQVTM and CDR2 ANQGSEA. The junction had 4 bases not matched to a gene; V was cut back by 7 bases and J by 2 bases.

Note on this clonotype: Given the absence of the conserved phenylalanine or tryptophan at the CDR3 end, a read error is likely. The chain couples TRBV14 to TRBJ2-1, with TRBD2 matching 15 bases. Per germline, CDR1 SGHDN and CDR2 FVKESK. The CDR3 runs to 21 residues. Losses at the gene ends were 4 bases for V and 0 bases for J; bases not matched to a gene: 13. In DNA form, the CDR3 reads TGTGCCAGCAGCCTGCTACCGGGACTAGCGGGAGGCCCCTACTCCTACAATGAGCAGTTCCTC. Translation: CASSLLPGLAGGPYSYNEQFL.

This clonotype was detected only a few times. The chain couples TRBV5-1 to TRBJ2-3; tentatively, D is TRBD2 (6 bases). V lost 4 bases and J lost 2, with 14 bases in between. This CDR3 spans 15 amino acids. Germline CDR1 reads SGHRS; CDR2 reads YFSETQ. The CDR3 here is CASSQGLPYTDTQYF. In nucleotides, the CDR3 is TGCGCCAGCAGCCAGGGACTTCCTTACACAGATACGCAGTATTTT.

The rearrangement links TRBV7-8 to TRBJ2-1, with TRBD2 as a possible D gene (6 bases). The CDR3 is 15 residues long. V gave up 3 bases and J gave up 7 bases, with 16 bases separating them. Germline-derived CDR1 and CDR2 are SGHVS and FQNEAQ. The CDR3 reads CASSFFSGRLNEQFF. In nucleotides, the CDR3 is TGTGCCAGCAGCTTTTTTTCGGGGAGGTTGAATGAGCAGTTCTTC.

The chain is built from TRBV10-1 and TRBJ1-2, with D maybe TRBD1 (5 bases). The germline V gene encodes CDR1 WNHNN and CDR2 SYGVQD (reference sequence). Trimming shortened V by 6 bases and J by 8 bases, and 16 bases separated the two germline ends. This CDR3 is built from 13 residues. CDR3 sequence: CASSEDTRRGYTF. The CDR3 nucleotides read TGCGCCAGCAGCGAGGACACAAGGAGGGGCTACACCTTC.